This T cell receptor (beta chain) was captured by sequencing in a study of CD8 T cells in Susac syndrome. As controls, healthy donors matched for age and sex were used. CD8+ and CD4+ T cells were negatively isolated; TEMRA cells were FACS-enriched. Note on this clonotype: Its antigen is unidentified.

Findings of the study overall: In its TCR sequencing and HLA analysis, the study acknowledged that the number of individuals was relatively small.

With random hexamers, roughly 0.5 to 1 ug RNA was reverse transcribed. Amplification of TCR beta CDR3 used immunoSEQ multiplex PCR across 54 Vbeta and 13 Jbeta. TCRdb called the immunoSEQ multiplex PCR reads again in MiXCR, with one record for every CDR3 protein. The table has 150,000 or so distinct CDR3 sequences, 90% to 95% seen once. Germline CDR1 is KGHSH and CDR2 is LQKENI. The CDR3 sequence is 14 residues long. V lost 5 bases to trimming and J lost 4 bases; unmatched junction nucleotides: 8. The material sequenced was CD4+ T cells from PBMCs. The receptor was isolated from a human donor in good health. The chain links TRBV18 to TRBJ2-7; the match to TRBD2 covers 7 bases. CDR3 nucleotides: TGTGCCAGCTCATTAGCGGGTCCGGGTTACGAGCAGTACTTC. Protein product: CASSLAGPGYEQYF.